This T cell receptor (beta chain) comes out of a study of control samples from healthy donors and cancer patients. There are 13 residues in the CDR3. Looked up from germline, CDR1 is MNHEY and CDR2 is SVGEGT. Trimming left V 2 bases short and J 7 bases short, with 8 bases between. Data came from immunoSEQ multiplex PCR; TCRdb stores just in-frame clones and leaves some out. The sample holds roughly 140,000 clones, 89% seen once. This TCR derives from a man aged 25 to 45 in good health. The chain combines TRBV6-2 or TRBV6-3 with TRBJ2-2; D perhaps matches TRBD2 (6 bases). The specimen sequenced was blood. The CDR3 is CASSYREIGELFF. The DNA for the CDR3 is TGTGCCAGCAGTTACCGGGAGATCGGGGAGCTGTTTTTT.